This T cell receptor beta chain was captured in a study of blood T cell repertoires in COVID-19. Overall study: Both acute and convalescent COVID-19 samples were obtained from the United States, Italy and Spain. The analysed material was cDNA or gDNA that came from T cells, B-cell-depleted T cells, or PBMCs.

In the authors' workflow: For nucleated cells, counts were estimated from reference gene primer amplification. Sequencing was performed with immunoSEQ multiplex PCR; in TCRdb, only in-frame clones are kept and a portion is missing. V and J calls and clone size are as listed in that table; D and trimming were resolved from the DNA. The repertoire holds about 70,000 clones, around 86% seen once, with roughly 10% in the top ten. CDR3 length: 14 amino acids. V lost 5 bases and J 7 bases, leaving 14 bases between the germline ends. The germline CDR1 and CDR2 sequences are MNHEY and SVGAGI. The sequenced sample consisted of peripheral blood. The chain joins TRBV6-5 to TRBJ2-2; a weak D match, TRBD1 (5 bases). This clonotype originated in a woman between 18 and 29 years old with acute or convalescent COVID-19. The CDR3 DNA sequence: TGTGCCAGCAGTCCGGACATAATGTTCGGGGAGCTGTTTTTT. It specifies CASSPDIMFGELFF.